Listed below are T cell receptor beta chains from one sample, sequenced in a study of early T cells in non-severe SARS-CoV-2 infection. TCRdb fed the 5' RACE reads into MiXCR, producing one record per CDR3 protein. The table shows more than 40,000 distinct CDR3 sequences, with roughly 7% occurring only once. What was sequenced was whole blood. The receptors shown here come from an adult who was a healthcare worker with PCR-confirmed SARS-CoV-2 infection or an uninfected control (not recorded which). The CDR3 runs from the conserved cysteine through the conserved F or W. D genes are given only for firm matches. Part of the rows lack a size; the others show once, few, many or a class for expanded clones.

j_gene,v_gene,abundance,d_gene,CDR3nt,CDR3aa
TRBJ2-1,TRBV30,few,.,TGTGCCTGGAGTTTCCTAAGCTCCTACAATGAGCAGTTCTTC,CAWSFLSSYNEQFF
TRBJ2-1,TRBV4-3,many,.,TGCGCCAGCAGCCCAGATCCGGGGCCAGTCTTTTACAATGAGCAGTTCTTC,CASSPDPGPVFYNEQFF
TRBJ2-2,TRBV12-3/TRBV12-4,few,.,TGTGCCACCGGAACTACGGGCACCGCGAACACCGGGGAGCTGTTTTTT,CATGTTGTANTGELFF
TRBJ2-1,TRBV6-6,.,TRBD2,TGTGCCAGCAGTTATAGCGGGGGGGCCCTGGTGAAGCAGTTCTTC,CASSYSGGALVKQFF
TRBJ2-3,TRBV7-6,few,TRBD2,TGTGCCAGCAGCCAACTGCCAATAGCGGGGGGCGTGGATACGCAGTATTTT,CASSQLPIAGGVDTQYF
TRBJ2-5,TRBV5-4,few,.,TGTGCCAGCAGCTTGGACGACCTTAAAGGCGAGACCCAGTACTTC,CASSLDDLKGETQYF
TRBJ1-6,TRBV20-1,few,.,TGCAGTGTTTTATTCCGGGGACCCCTCCACTTT,CSVLFRGPLHF
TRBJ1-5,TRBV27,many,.,TGTGCCAGCAGTTTTCAGGGTAGCAATCAGCCCCAGCATTTT,CASSFQGSNQPQHF
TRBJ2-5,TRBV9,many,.,TGTGCCAGCAGCGTAGAGATACAGGACCCTAGAGAGACCCAGTACTTC,CASSVEIQDPRETQYF
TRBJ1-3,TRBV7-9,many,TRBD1,TGTGCCAGCAGCCCTCCGGGACAGTATTACTCTGGAAACACCATATATTTT,CASSPPGQYYSGNTIYF
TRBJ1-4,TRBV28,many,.,TGTGCCAGCGGCGAAGGGGAAAAACTGTTTTTT,CASGEGEKLFF
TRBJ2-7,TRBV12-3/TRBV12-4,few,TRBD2,TGTGCCAGCAGTTTAGCGTGGCTAGCGGGGGGGAAAGAGCAGTACTTC,CASSLAWLAGGKEQYF
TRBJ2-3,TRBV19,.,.,TGTGCCAGTAGTTCGAATCTAATAACGGCAGATACGCAGTATTTT,CASSSNLITADTQYF
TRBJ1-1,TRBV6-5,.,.,TGTGCCAGCACCCCGGACCTGAACACTGAAGCTTTCTTT,CASTPDLNTEAFF
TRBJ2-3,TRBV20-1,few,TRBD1,TGCAGTGCGAGCCGGGACAGGGAGTCAGATACGCAGTATTTT,CSASRDRESDTQYF
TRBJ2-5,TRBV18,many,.,TGTGCCAGCTCACCACCGGGGCAAGAGACCCAGTACTTC,CASSPPGQETQYF
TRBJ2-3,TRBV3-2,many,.,TGTGCCAGCAGCCAAGGGTTGCGGGGGGGCCGATATACGCAGTATTTT,CASSQGLRGGRYTQYF
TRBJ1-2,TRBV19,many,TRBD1,TGTGCCAGTATCGCCGGGGCGGGACAGAGAGACTATGGCTACACCTTC,CASIAGAGQRDYGYTF
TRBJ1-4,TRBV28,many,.,TGTGCCAGCAGTTCCCCAGGGAGGGGTTATGGTGAAAAACTGTTTTTT,CASSSPGRGYGEKLFF
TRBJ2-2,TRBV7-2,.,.,TGTGCCAGCAGCCGCCCCGGGAACACCGGGGAGCTGTTTTTT,CASSRPGNTGELFF
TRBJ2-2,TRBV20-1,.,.,TGCAGTGCTAGAGATAGACGAGGTGTGAGCACCGGGGAGCTGTTTTTT,CSARDRRGVSTGELFF
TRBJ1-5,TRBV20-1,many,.,TGCAGTGCTAGACGACGAAGCAGCAATCAGCCCCAGCATTTT,CSARRRSSNQPQHF
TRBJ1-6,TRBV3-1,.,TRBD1,TGTGCCAGCAGCCAAGATTGGAAGGACAGGGGAGATTCACCCCTCCACTTT,CASSQDWKDRGDSPLHF
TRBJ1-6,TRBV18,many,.,TGTGCCAGCTCACCTACCTCCTCAGACCGTAATTCACCCCTCCACTTT,CASSPTSSDRNSPLHF
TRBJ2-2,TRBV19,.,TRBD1,TGTGCCAGTAGTTCCCACAGGGGGGCAGTCGGCGGGGAGCTGTTTTTT,CASSSHRGAVGGELFF
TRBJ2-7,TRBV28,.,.,TGTGCCAGCAGTTCCTTACAGGGTCTCTACGAGCAGTACTTC,CASSSLQGLYEQYF
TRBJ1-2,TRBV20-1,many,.,TGCAGTGCTCCTCAGTCATACTATGGCTACACCTTC,CSAPQSYYGYTF
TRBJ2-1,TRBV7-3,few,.,TGTGCCAGCAGCTTAACAGTAGGGAGTGAGCAGTTCTTC,CASSLTVGSEQFF
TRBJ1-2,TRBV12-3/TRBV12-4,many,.,TGTGCCAGCAGTTTCGGGGGATACGGCTACACCTTC,CASSFGGYGYTF
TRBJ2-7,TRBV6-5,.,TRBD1,TGTGCCAGCGAGAGGGGACAGGGTGATTACGAGCAGTACTTC,CASERGQGDYEQYF
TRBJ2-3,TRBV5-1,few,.,TGCGCCAGCAGCTTGATTCTAGAGGGTACGCAGTATTTT,CASSLILEGTQYF
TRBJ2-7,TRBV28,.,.,TGTGCCAGCAGTTTAGAGGGTGGGTCCTACGAGCAGTACTTC,CASSLEGGSYEQYF
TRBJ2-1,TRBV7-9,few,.,TGTGCCAGCAGCTTAGGTCTAAGGGAAACCTACAATGAGCAGTTCTTC,CASSLGLRETYNEQFF
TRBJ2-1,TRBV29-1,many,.,TGCAGCGCCCCGGGGGGCGGGGGCCCCTACAATGAGCAGTTCTTC,CSAPGGGGPYNEQFF
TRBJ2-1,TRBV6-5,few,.,TGTGCCAGCAGGAGGACAGTTACGTATGAGCAGTTCTTC,CASRRTVTYEQFF
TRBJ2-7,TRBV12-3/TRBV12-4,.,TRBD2,TGTGCCAGCAGTTTAAATCTAGCGGGGGCGACGAACTACGAGCAGTACTTC,CASSLNLAGATNYEQYF
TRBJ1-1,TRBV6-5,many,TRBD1,TGTGCCACAACAGGGGGCTTTGGGAACACTGAAGCTTTCTTT,CATTGGFGNTEAFF
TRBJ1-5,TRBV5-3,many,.,TGTGCCTGGGCCTACCCCCCGACAGGTATCAATCAGCCCCAGCATTTT,CAWAYPPTGINQPQHF
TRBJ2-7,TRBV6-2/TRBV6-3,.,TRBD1,TGTGCCACCAGACTATACGACAGGGTGGACTACGAGCAGTACTTC,CATRLYDRVDYEQYF
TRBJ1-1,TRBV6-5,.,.,TGTGCCAGCAGTTACTCCGAGGGGAACACTGAAGCTTTCTTT,CASSYSEGNTEAFF
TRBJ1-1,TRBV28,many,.,TGTGCCAGCAGTTTATTGAGGGTCACTGAAGCTTTCTTT,CASSLLRVTEAFF
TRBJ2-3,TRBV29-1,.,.,TGCAGCGTTGAAGATCCGTTCCTCTCAGACACAGATACGCAGTATTTT,CSVEDPFLSDTDTQYF
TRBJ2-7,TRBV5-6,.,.,TGTGCCAGCAGCTCCTTATGGAGGGGGCGATACGAGCAGTACTTC,CASSSLWRGRYEQYF
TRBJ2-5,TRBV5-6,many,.,TGTGCCAGCAGCGCGGGACAGCAAGAGACCCAGTACTTC,CASSAGQQETQYF
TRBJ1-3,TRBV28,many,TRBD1,TGTGCCAGCAGTGCCCACAGGGGACAAGTCGGAAACACCATATATTTT,CASSAHRGQVGNTIYF
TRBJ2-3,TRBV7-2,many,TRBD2,TGTGCCAGCAGCTTATTAGCGGGGGGGCTCTCAGATACGCAGTATTTT,CASSLLAGGLSDTQYF
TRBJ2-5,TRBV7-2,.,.,TGTGCCAGCAGCTTTAGGTATCAAGAGACCCAGTACTTC,CASSFRYQETQYF
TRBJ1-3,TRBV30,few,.,TGTGCCTGGAGTACGGACTCTGGAAACACCATATATTTT,CAWSTDSGNTIYF
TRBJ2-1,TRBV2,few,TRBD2,TGTGCCAGCCGGGGTGGGTCTAGCGGGGCGGAAAGCCAGTTCTTC,CASRGGSSGAESQFF
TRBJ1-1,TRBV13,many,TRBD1,TGTGCCAGCAGCACGGGACCGGGACAGGGGGCGGACACTGAAGCTTTCTTT,CASSTGPGQGADTEAFF
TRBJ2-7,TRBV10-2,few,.,TGCGCCAGCAGTGAGTCTACAAGGCTGTACTTC,CASSESTRLYF
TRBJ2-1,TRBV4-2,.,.,TGTGCCAGCAGCCAAGAGAGGGCCTCCTACAATGAGCAGTTCTTC,CASSQERASYNEQFF
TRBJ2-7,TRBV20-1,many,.,TGCAGTGCTAGGAGACAGGTCTACGAGCAGTACTTC,CSARRQVYEQYF
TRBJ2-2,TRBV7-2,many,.,TGTGCCAGCAGCTTAGTCGGGGGGCGCGATATCGGGGAGCTGTTTTTT,CASSLVGGRDIGELFF
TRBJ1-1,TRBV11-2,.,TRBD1,TGTGCCAGCTCCGAACAGGGGGCTCACAACACTGAAGCTTTCTTT,CASSEQGAHNTEAFF
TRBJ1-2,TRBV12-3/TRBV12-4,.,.,TGTGCCAGCAGCCCCCAGGACCGAACTAACTATGGCTACACCTTC,CASSPQDRTNYGYTF
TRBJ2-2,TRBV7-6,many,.,TGTGCCAGCAGCTCGGGAGCAGTGAACACCGGGGAGCTGTTTTTT,CASSSGAVNTGELFF
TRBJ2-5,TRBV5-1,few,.,TGCGCCAGCAGCTTGGTAGGCCAGGGAGAGACCCAGTACTTC,CASSLVGQGETQYF